This T cell receptor (beta chain) was profiled in a study of shared clonotypes between healthy human individuals. This CDR3 is 16 amino acids long. V dropped 4 bases and J dropped 4; count of bases not matched to a gene: 8. Germline-derived CDR1 and CDR2 are LNHDA and SQIVND (reference sequence). TCRdb's table, derived via immunoSEQ multiplex PCR, lists solely in-frame clones and lacks some. The sample has over 1.5 million clones, 95% to 99% seen once. Sequencing input: naive CD4+ T cells sorted from blood. The subset is: CD45RA+ positively selected. The chain employs TRBV19 and TRBJ2-2; TRBD1 matches at 8 bases. This sequence was found in a young man in good health. The CDR3 loop reads CASSTAGGAGTGELFF. In DNA, the CDR3 is TGTGCCAGTAGTACCGCAGGGGGCGCGGGCACCGGGGAGCTGTTTTTT. Drawing the rest from reference TRBV19 and TRBJ2-2, the complete variable domain is DGGITQSPKYLFRKEGQNVTLSCEQNLNHDAMYWYRQDPGQGLRLIYYSQIVNDFQKGDIAEGYSVSREKKESFPLTVTSAQKNPTAFYLCASSTAGGAGTGELFFGEGSRLTVL.